The 5 T cell receptor beta chains listed next were all sequenced from one sample in a study of T cell responses to AZD1222 COVID-19 vaccine. Measured with immunoSEQ multiplex PCR; TCRdb has only the in-frame clones, and not every one. The data show about 200,000 clones, roughly 92% seen once. The specimen comprised peripheral blood, sampled on day 0 of AZD1222 vaccination. The receptors come from an adult in good health.

V and J are TRBV7-2 and TRBJ2-5; D unclear. The CDR3 consists of 15 residues. V lost 3 bases to trimming and J lost 2 bases, with 13 bases between them. The germline gives CDR1 SGHTA, CDR2 FQGNSA. The CDR3 protein is CASSLGGTYQETQYF. DNA for the CDR3: TGTGCCAGCAGCTTGGGCGGAACTTATCAAGAGACCCAGTACTTC. The whole variable domain, remainder taken from reference TRBV7-2 and TRBJ2-5, is GAGVSQSPSNKVTEKGKDVELRCDPISGHTALYWYRQSLGQGLEFLIYFQGNSAPDKSGLPSDRFSAERTGGSVSTLTIQRTQQEDSAVYLCASSLGGTYQETQYFGPGTRLLVL.

J is TRBJ1-5 and V is TRBV28; D is ambiguous. Germline CDR1 MDHEN, CDR2 SYDVKM. The CDR3 runs to 17 residues. V lost 3 bases and J lost 1, with 16 bases in between. CDR3 DNA: TGTGCCAGCAGTTTGAGCCGGCGGTTTCGCAGCAATCAGCCCCAGCATTTT. Residues: CASSLSRRFRSNQPQHF.

J is TRBJ2-1 and V is TRBV6-2 or TRBV6-3; 14 bases fit TRBD2. The junction had 10 bases not matched to a gene; V was cut back by 6 bases and J by 3 bases. Germline-derived CDR1 and CDR2 are MNHEY and SVGEGT. The CDR3 totals 18 residues. The CDR3 DNA is TGTGCCAGCAGCCGACAACCCGGGACTAGCGGGGGCTACAATGAGCAGTTCTTC. This translates into CASSRQPGTSGGYNEQFF.

The chain employs TRBV19 and TRBJ1-3; no clear D. The germline gives CDR1 LNHDA, CDR2 SQIVND (reference sequence). The CDR3 extends over 14 amino acids. V was trimmed by 2 bases and J by 0 bases, leaving 5 bases between them. The CDR3 region is CASSIQASGNTIYF. The DNA of the CDR3 is TGTGCCAGTAGTATACAAGCCTCTGGAAACACCATATATTTT.

This chain connects TRBV11-2 to TRBJ1-4; possible D gene TRBD1, 5 bases. Germline V lookup: CDR1 SGHAT, CDR2 FQNNGV. CDR3 length: 14 residues. V lost 5 bases, J lost 5 bases, and 12 bases lay in between. The CDR3 sequence is CASSTGLGNEKLFF. CDR3 sequence (DNA): TGTGCCAGCAGCACGGGACTGGGGAATGAAAAACTGTTTTTT.